This TCR beta chain was retrieved from a study of CD8+ T cells in alopecia areata. Study-wide background: Those treated were given oral tofacitinib at 5 to 10 mg twice daily. Tofacitinib therapy lasting 6 to 18 months was followed by 6 months off drug.

The CDR3 covers 16 residues. CDR1 is MNHNS, CDR2 SASEGT, per germline. The V and J ends lost 3 bases and 9 bases, in that order; junction bases with no gene match: 16. In each case, RNA was isolated and then reverse transcribed into cDNA as the sequencing template. Clones were read by immunoSEQ multiplex PCR, and TCRdb kept only the in-frame ones, dropping some. The sample holds around 12,000 clones, 60% seen once. Overall study findings and caveats: An increase in clonality over normal scalp was evident in lesional scalp, especially alopecia totalis/universalis.

This clone was recorded a few times. Its specificity is not known. Peripheral blood and lesional scalp punch biopsies came from alopecia areata patients. The chain employs TRBV6-1 and TRBJ1-1; 7 bases fit TRBD1. The sequencing sample was made of skin. This receptor was identified in a human donor with alopecia areata. The CDR3 loop is CASSEALEYRGLQAFF. The CDR3 nucleotides are TGTGCCAGCAGTGAGGCCCTAGAGTACAGGGGTTTGCAAGCTTTCTTT.